This T cell receptor beta chain is drawn from a study of T cells in Graves' hyperthyroidism and ophthalmopathy. Amplification yielded TCR beta CDR3 regions, with RNA transcripts as the source. A set of HTBI primers served as the primers for a first-round RT-PCR of the TCR CDR3. A single record per CDR3 protein comes from TCRdb applying MiXCR to the multiplex PCR reads. Here the sample spans around 600,000 distinct CDR3 sequences, roughly 15% being singletons. This clonotype was seen at least ten times. Its matching antigen is unknown. This CDR3 is built from 13 residues. V lost 7 bases, J lost 7 bases, and 16 bases lay in between. Germline values: CDR1 GTSNPN, CDR2 SVGIG (reference sequence). Findings and limits, study-wide: Most clonotypes expanded in thyroid above 0.001 were likewise present in blood.

The sequence came from a woman in her 40s with Graves' ophthalmopathy. V and J are TRBV30 and TRBJ1-4; D unresolved. Sequencing was performed on blood. The CDR3 region is CALQTSYGEKLFF. CDR3 nucleotides: TGTGCCTTGCAAACCAGTTACGGTGAAAAACTGTTTTTT.